The entry below describes one T cell receptor beta chain. This sample is part of a study of blood T cell repertoires in COVID-19. Study background: The origin of the acute and convalescent COVID-19 samples was the United States, Italy and Spain. T cells, B-cell-depleted T cells, or PBMCs provided the cDNA or gDNA that served as material.

Under the authors' procedure: Counts of nucleated cells, estimated from reference gene primer amplification, were obtained. Profiled with immunoSEQ multiplex PCR; TCRdb holds only in-frame clones, not every one. The D gene and trimming were derived from the DNA, and the V and J assignments and clone size from that table. The sample yields about 280,000 clones, 83% seen once. With V trimmed by 3 bases and J by 5 bases, 6 bases remained unmatched. CDR1 is SEHNR, CDR2 FQNEAQ, per germline (reference sequence). The CDR3 length is 17 residues. The receptor's source is a woman between 50 and 59 years old who had recovered from COVID-19. V gene TRBV7-9 combines with J gene TRBJ2-3; 15 nucleotides match TRBD2. Sequencing used peripheral blood. The CDR3 spells CASSFRTSGRVVDTQYF. The CDR3 DNA reads TGTGCCAGCAGCTTCCGGACTAGCGGGAGGGTGGTAGATACGCAGTATTTT.